A selection of T cell receptor beta chains follows, all from one sample in a study of shared clonotypes between healthy human individuals. Repertoires were generated with immunoSEQ multiplex PCR, while TCRdb's copy carries only in-frame clones and drops some. The sample holds some 240,000 clones; under 80% are singletons and the top ten take around 10%. Sequenced: memory CD4+ T cells sorted from blood. All receptors derive from a man younger than 40 in good health. Both conserved end residues are part of each CDR3. A D gene is named only where the DNA matches it firmly. Only part of the rows carry a size: once, few, many, or a class if the clone is expanded.

>.|16|TRBJ2-1|.|TRBV5-4
TGTGCCAGCAGCCCCATGCGGACGGCTGGGGGTGATGAGCAGTTCTTC
CASSPMRTAGGDEQFF
>.|15|TRBJ2-1|.|TRBV27
TGTGCCAGCAGTCCTGGGACCGGTGGCCGGGATGAGCAGTTCTTC
CASSPGTGGRDEQFF
>.|12|TRBJ2-2|.|TRBV29-1
TGCAGCGTTAGTTTTTTGGCCGGGGAGCTGTTTTTT
CSVSFLAGELFF
>few|16|TRBJ2-1|TRBD2|TRBV4-1
TGCGCCAGTGAACCGAGACTAGCGGGAGGATCCAATGAGCAGTTCTTC
CASEPRLAGGSNEQFF
>.|15|TRBJ1-1|.|TRBV7-9
TGTGCCAGCAGCTTAGCGAGGGTGGGGGACACTGAAGCTTTCTTT
CASSLARVGDTEAFF
>.|14|TRBJ1-1|.|TRBV4-1
TGCGCCAGCAGCCAACCAGGGCCGAACACTGAAGCTTTCTTT
CASSQPGPNTEAFF
>few|17|TRBJ2-1|TRBD1|TRBV25-1
TGTGCCAGCAGTCCCCAAATGCCGGGGACAGGTGCCAATGAGCAGTTCTTC
CASSPQMPGTGANEQFF
>.|14|TRBJ2-7|.|TRBV18
TGTGCCAGCTCACCACTCGACGGCCGCGACGAGCAGTACTTC
CASSPLDGRDEQYF
>.|17|TRBJ2-2|.|TRBV18
TGTGCCAGCTCACCCCCGGGACAACTTAAGAACACCGGGGAGCTGTTTTTT
CASSPPGQLKNTGELFF
>once|17|TRBJ1-2|TRBD1|TRBV5-1
TGCGCCAGCAGCTTTGGACAGGGGAAGTTGGCTAACTATGGCTACACCTTC
CASSFGQGKLANYGYTF
>.|18|TRBJ2-3|TRBD2|TRBV5-1
TGCGCCAGCAGCTTGGGTCCTAGCGGGAGCAGTAGCACAGATACGCAGTATTTT
CASSLGPSGSSSTDTQYF
>.|14|TRBJ2-3|TRBD1|TRBV19
TGTGCCTCCAGGGACAGGGGGCGCACAGATACGCAGTATTTT
CASRDRGRTDTQYF
>few|12|TRBJ2-5|.|TRBV2
TGTGCCAGCAGTGTTGACCAAGAGACCCAGTACTTC
CASSVDQETQYF
>.|13|TRBJ2-1|TRBD2|TRBV14
TGTGCCAGCAGCACTAACCCGGGACTACCGTTGTTCTTC
CASSTNPGLPLFF
>few|16|TRBJ1-3|.|TRBV7-3
TGTGCCAGCAGCTTAACCGGGGCAGGGGCAGGAAACACCATATATTTT
CASSLTGAGAGNTIYF
>few|15|TRBJ2-1|.|TRBV6-5
TGTGCCAGCAGTTACTCCCGGACTAATTTCAATGAGCAGTTCTTC
CASSYSRTNFNEQFF
>.|14|TRBJ2-3|.|TRBV5-6
TGTGCCAGCAGCTTCCCGGGACCGACAGATACGCAGTATTTT
CASSFPGPTDTQYF
>once|11|TRBJ2-7|.|TRBV28
TGTGCCAGCGGGGTCTTTCACGAGCAGTACTTC
CASGVFHEQYF
>.|18|TRBJ2-1|TRBD2|TRBV5-1
TGCGCCAGCAGCTCGGGACTAGCGGGAGGACTCATCTACAATGAGCAGTTCTTC
CASSSGLAGGLIYNEQFF
>.|16|TRBJ2-3|.|TRBV14
TGTGCCAGCAGCCAAGACCGGTCAGCGGACACAGATACGCAGTATTTT
CASSQDRSADTDTQYF
>once|15|TRBJ1-4|.|TRBV9
TGTGCCAGCGCGGACGGGGGAGGGGCGGATGAAAAACTGTTTTTT
CASADGGGADEKLFF
>few|17|TRBJ1-2|.|TRBV21-1
TGTGCCAGCAGCAACGGGGGGGTGACTAGCCAGGGCTATGGCTACACCTTC
CASSNGGVTSQGYGYTF
>few|13|TRBJ2-7|.|TRBV18
TGTGCCAGCTCCCTACTAGGTTCCCACGAGCAGTACTTC
CASSLLGSHEQYF
>.|12|TRBJ1-1|.|TRBV7-2
TGTGCCAGCAGAATGTCGAACACTGAAGCTTTCTTT
CASRMSNTEAFF
>.|14|TRBJ1-2|.|TRBV5-1
TGCGCCAGCAGGATAGGGCCCACTAACTATGGCTACACCTTC
CASRIGPTNYGYTF
>.|14|TRBJ1-2|.|TRBV19
TGTGCCAGTACCCAATCCGCAGGGAACTATGGCTACACCTTC
CASTQSAGNYGYTF
>.|17|TRBJ2-3|TRBD1|TRBV7-2
TGTGCCAGCAGCTTAAGTTGGGGACAGGGACTACAAGATACGCAGTATTTT
CASSLSWGQGLQDTQYF
>.|14|TRBJ1-1|.|TRBV6-6
TGTGCCTCCATGGTGGAGGGCTTGAACACTGAAGCTTTCTTT
CASMVEGLNTEAFF
>.|16|TRBJ1-5|.|TRBV27
TGTGCCAGCACCCCGGCGTACGGCGCGGGTGAGCAGCCCCAGCATTTT
CASTPAYGAGEQPQHF
>few|14|TRBJ2-7|.|TRBV2
TGTGCCAGCAGAGCCATTGGGGGGGCGCGGGAGCAGTACTTC
CASRAIGGAREQYF
>.|14|TRBJ1-5|.|TRBV2
TGTGCCAGCAGTGAAGCAGAGACCCGTCAGCCCCAGCATTTT
CASSEAETRQPQHF
>.|16|TRBJ2-1|.|TRBV27
TGTGCCAGCAGTTATGAAGCCCTTAGCTCCTACAATGAGCAGTTCTTC
CASSYEALSSYNEQFF
>.|13|TRBJ2-2|.|TRBV9
TGTGCCAGCAGCGTAATCTTTACCGGGGAGCTGTTTTTT
CASSVIFTGELFF
>.|15|TRBJ2-3|TRBD2|TRBV29-1
TGCAGCGTCCGGGGAGGGTCGGGAAGCACAGATACGCAGTATTTT
CSVRGGSGSTDTQYF
>.|14|TRBJ1-1|.|TRBV19
TGTGCCAGTAGCCATGCCATCTTGAACACTGAAGCTTTCTTT
CASSHAILNTEAFF
>few|14|TRBJ1-1|.|TRBV7-9
TGTGCCAGCAGCTTAGGGGACATTTACACTGAAGCTTTCTTT
CASSLGDIYTEAFF
>.|15|TRBJ2-5|.|TRBV27
TGTGCCAGCAGCCCAGGGGCAGGGCTCCAAGAGACCCAGTACTTC
CASSPGAGLQETQYF
>.|14|TRBJ2-3|.|TRBV12-5
TGTGCTAGTGGTTTGGGTTCCTACTCGGATACGCAGTATTTT
CASGLGSYSDTQYF
>.|14|TRBJ2-7|.|TRBV7-9
TGTGCCAGCAGCACCACAACACGGCCGCGGGAGCAGTACTTC
CASSTTTRPREQYF
>.|16|TRBJ2-1|TRBD2|TRBV19
TGTGCCAGTAGTTCGGGGGTGGTAGCGGGAGCGGTTGAGCAGTTCTTC
CASSSGVVAGAVEQFF
>many|12|TRBJ1-2|.|TRBV6-4
TGTGCCAGCAGTGATTCAGGCCGGAGCTACACCTTC
CASSDSGRSYTF
>many|15|TRBJ1-2|TRBD1|TRBV14
TGTGCCAGCAGCCAAGTAGGAGGACAGGTTTGGGGCTACACCTTC
CASSQVGGQVWGYTF
>.|14|TRBJ1-4|.|TRBV5-1
TGCGCCAGCAGCTTGTCTGCAACTAATGAAAAACTGTTTTTT
CASSLSATNEKLFF
>.|15|TRBJ1-1|TRBD1|TRBV25-1
TGTGCCAGCAGTGGTAGGGACAGGGGGCTTGCTGAAGCTTTCTTT
CASSGRDRGLAEAFF
>.|11|TRBJ2-7|.|TRBV6-1
TGTGCCAGCAGTGAACCCTACGAGCAGTACTTC
CASSEPYEQYF